This passage covers 23 T cell receptor beta chains from one sample sequenced in a study of T cell changes during pregnancy in multiple sclerosis. Sequencing used immunoSEQ multiplex PCR; TCRdb keeps in-frame clones, though not all of them. The sample includes some 59,000 clones, 80% to 90% seen only once; the top ten take about 2.3%. The material sequenced was peripheral blood, taken in the first trimester of pregnancy. These receptors came from a female donor with multiple sclerosis, enrolled in a pregnancy study.

V usage is TRBV7-3 and J usage is TRBJ2-3; TRBD2 agrees at 15 bases. CDR1 is SGHTA, CDR2 FQGTGA, per germline. The ends lost 0 bases at V and 3 bases at J; junction bases unmatched: 4. The CDR3 is 18 residues long. The CDR3 reads CASSLTGTSGGPTDTQYF. CDR3 nucleotides: TGTGCCAGCAGCTTAACCGGGACTAGCGGGGGGCCGACAGATACGCAGTATTTT.

The chain recombines TRBV5-1 with TRBJ1-5; TRBD1 matches at 8 bases. This CDR3 has 14 amino acids. From germline, CDR1 is SGHRS and CDR2 YFSETQ. The V and J ends lost 4 bases and 7 bases, in that order; junction bases with no gene match: 7. As DNA, the CDR3 is TGCGCCAGCAGCCCCGGACAGGGTGGCCAGCCCCAGCATTTT. Its translation: CASSPGQGGQPQHF. Full variable domain (remainder filled in from reference TRBV5-1 and TRBJ1-5): KAGVTQTPRYLIKTRGQQVTLSCSPISGHRSVSWYQQTPGQGLQFLFEYFSETQRNKGNFPGRFSGRQFSNSRSEMNVSTLELGDSALYLCASSPGQGGQPQHFGDGTRLSIL.

The CDR3 region is CASRTVGADEQFF. Here the CDR3 DNA reads TGTGCCAGCCGGACAGTTGGCGCAGATGAGCAGTTCTTC. This sequence joins TRBV19 and TRBJ2-1, with D possibly matching TRBD1 (6 bases). Germline lookup yields CDR1 LNHDA and CDR2 SQIVND (reference sequence). Trimming pared 9 bases from V and 8 bases from J, leaving 17 bases between. This CDR3 contains 13 residues. The full variable domain, in which reference TRBV19 and TRBJ2-1 provide the parts outside the CDR3, is DGGITQSPKYLFRKEGQNVTLSCEQNLNHDAMYWYRQDPGQGLRLIYYSQIVNDFQKGDIAEGYSVSREKKESFPLTVTSAQKNPTAFYLCASRTVGADEQFFGPGTRLTVL.

This chain connects TRBV5-1 to TRBJ2-3; 7 bases fit TRBD2. V was clipped by 2 bases and J by 4 bases; unmatched bases: 7. CDR1 is SGHRS and CDR2 is YFSETQ in the germline V gene. The CDR3 contains 15 residues. The CDR3 nucleotides read TGCGCCAGCAGCTTCTCTGGGAGGGCCCCAGATACGCAGTATTTT. This gives the protein CASSFSGRAPDTQYF.

The genes are TRBV6-1 and TRBJ1-1; the D gene is possibly TRBD1 (5 bases). Germline V CDR1 and CDR2: MNHNS, SASEGT. Trimming pared 2 bases from V and 4 bases from J, leaving 17 bases between. This CDR3 has 16 amino acids. The DNA for the CDR3 is TGTGCCAGCAGTGAAAGTTTAGGTCGAAGGGGCACTGAAGCTTTCTTT. Translating it yields CASSESLGRRGTEAFF.

The chain has TRBV11-2 and TRBJ2-5, with 9 bases that match TRBD2. The trim removed 5 bases at V and 5 bases at J, leaving 9 bases unmatched. The CDR3 spans 15 residues. From germline, CDR1 is SGHAT and CDR2 FQNNGV. DNA of the CDR3: TGTGCCAGCAGCCAAGGTTGGCGGGAGGGGGAGACCCAGTACTTC. It codes for CASSQGWREGETQYF.

V is TRBV4-1 and J is TRBJ2-7, with 7 bases that match TRBD2. CDR1 and CDR2 from the germline V gene are MGHRA and YSYEKL. J gave up 4 bases and V 0 bases, and 6 bases lay outside the gene matches. The CDR3 is made up of 15 amino acids. CDR3 nucleotides: TGCGCCAGCAGCCAAGACGTCAGCGGGACTTACGAGCAGTACTTC. Translating gives CASSQDVSGTYEQYF.

The V gene is TRBV14, the J gene TRBJ2-3; 10 nucleotides agree with TRBD1. CDR3 length: 17 amino acids. V dropped 4 bases and J dropped 0; count of bases not matched to a gene: 7. CDR1 is SGHDN, CDR2 FVKESK, per germline. This chain's CDR3 is CASSLWDRGRSTDTQYF. DNA of the CDR3: TGTGCCAGCAGCCTATGGGACAGGGGAAGGAGCACAGATACGCAGTATTTT.

The chain employs TRBV18 and TRBJ1-4; the match to TRBD1 covers 8 bases. Losses at the gene ends were 2 bases for V and 8 bases for J; bases not matched to a gene: 4. The CDR3 runs to 14 residues. Germline V gives CDR1 KGHSH, CDR2 LQKENI. CDR3 bases: TGTGCCAGCTCACCAGGGGACAGGTGGGAAAAACTGTTTTTT. The encoded protein is CASSPGDRWEKLFF.

This chain joins TRBV27 and TRBJ2-1; a possible D gene is TRBD2 (5 bases). CDR1 and CDR2 (germline): MNHEY, SMNVEV (reference sequence). The CDR3 has 13 residues. Trimming removed 8 bases from V and 12 bases from J, with 20 bases in between. CDR3 nucleotides: TGTGCCAGCTCTTCGGAGGCTTCCCTTGGGCAGTTCTTC. Encoded protein: CASSSEASLGQFF.

The rearrangement uses TRBV7-2 and TRBJ1-1, with D possibly being TRBD1 (5 bases). V was pared by 4 bases and J by 1 base, with 16 bases between. The V gene's germline CDR1 is SGHTA and CDR2 FQGNSA. This CDR3 is 16 amino acids long. The CDR3 coding sequence is TGTGCCAGCAGCTGGCCTGCACGCAGGGAGAACACTGAAGCTTTCTTT. Amino acid sequence: CASSWPARRENTEAFF.

The chain joins TRBV27 to TRBJ2-1, with TRBD1 as a possible D gene (5 bases). The V gene lost 8 bases and the J gene lost 3 bases, with 11 bases spanning the gap. The germline CDR1 and CDR2 sequences are MNHEY and SMNVEV (reference sequence). The CDR3 is made up of 13 amino acids. The DNA for the CDR3 is TGTGCCAGCTACACAGGCCACTACAATGAGCAGTTCTTC. As protein: CASYTGHYNEQFF.

The chain has TRBV5-4 and TRBJ1-1; 7 bases fit TRBD1. Germline V gene data show CDR1 as SGHNT and CDR2 as YYREEE (reference sequence). The length of the CDR3 is 15 residues. With 4 bases clipped from V and 5 bases from J, the junction kept 11 bases outside the gene matches. The CDR3 spells CASSIPTGITTEAFF. The CDR3 coding sequence is TGTGCCAGCAGCATTCCGACAGGGATAACAACTGAAGCTTTCTTT.

V and J are TRBV7-9 and TRBJ1-2; D gene uncertain. CDR1 is SEHNR and CDR2 is FQNEAQ in the germline V gene (reference sequence). This CDR3 has 13 residues. With 0 bases removed from V and 4 bases from J, the gap between germline ends came to 6 bases. The CDR3 is CASSLAALYGYTF. The CDR3 DNA follows: TGTGCCAGCAGCTTAGCTGCACTCTATGGCTACACCTTC.

The chain uses TRBV5-1 and TRBJ1-1; the match to TRBD1 covers 7 bases. The CDR3 is 14 amino acids. The germline CDR1 and CDR2 sequences are SGHRS and YFSETQ. With 3 bases clipped from V and 0 bases from J, the junction kept 2 bases outside the gene matches. The CDR3 reads CASSWDSVNTEAFF. CDR3 DNA sequence: TGCGCCAGCAGCTGGGACAGCGTGAACACTGAAGCTTTCTTT.

The CDR3 sequence: CSAGQGYTGELFF. CDR3 nucleotide sequence: TGCAGCGCTGGACAGGGATACACCGGGGAGCTGTTTTTT. The chain recombines TRBV29-1 with TRBJ2-2; 8 nucleotides align to TRBD1. Per germline, CDR1 SQVTM and CDR2 ANQGSEA. V lost 7 bases, J lost 3 bases, and 4 bases stayed unmatched. This CDR3 comprises 13 residues.

The chain joins TRBV10-3 to TRBJ2-7, with TRBD2 matching over 8 bases. Looked up from germline, CDR1 is ENHRY and CDR2 is SYGVKD. J was trimmed by 5 bases and V by 11 bases; bases with no gene match: 11. The CDR3 runs 13 residues. The chain's CDR3 is CAVDSGDNNEQYF. The CDR3 region has the DNA TGTGCCGTAGATAGCGGGGACAACAACGAGCAGTACTTC.

The gene calls are TRBV4-3 and TRBJ2-3; 10 nucleotides match TRBD1. In germline, CDR1 is LGHNA, CDR2 YSLEER. The CDR3 spans 16 residues. J gave up 2 bases and V 4 bases, and 6 bases lay outside the gene matches. The CDR3 spells CASSPGDRGSTDTQYF. CDR3 DNA sequence: TGCGCCAGCAGCCCAGGGGACAGGGGTTCCACAGATACGCAGTATTTT.

This clone was counted many times. The chain employs TRBV7-9 and TRBJ1-2; unclear D gene. The CDR3 sequence is 12 residues long. Germline V lookup: CDR1 SEHNR, CDR2 FQNEAQ (reference sequence). Trimming shortened V by 3 bases and J by 4 bases, and 6 bases separated the two germline ends. The CDR3 DNA reads TGTGCCAGCAGCTTCCCTACCTATGGCTACACCTTC. Translation: CASSFPTYGYTF.

The rearrangement uses TRBV19 and TRBJ1-5; weak D call: TRBD1 (6 bases). This CDR3 has 18 amino acids. With 4 bases removed from V and 0 bases from J, the gap between germline ends came to 19 bases. The V gene's germline CDR1 is LNHDA and CDR2 SQIVND (reference sequence). CDR3 sequence reads: CASSTGPTGIYSNQPQHF. DNA for the CDR3: TGTGCCAGTAGTACAGGACCAACAGGGATTTATAGCAATCAGCCCCAGCATTTT.

The rearrangement uses TRBV7-4 and TRBJ1-5; 9 nucleotides agree with TRBD1. The CDR3 has 19 amino acids. Germline V gene lookup returns CDR1 SGHVT and CDR2 SQSDAQ. Trimming cost V 6 bases and J 4 bases; bases outside gene matches: 19. CDR3 sequence: CASRGASVSYRGQNQPQHF. The CDR3 DNA reads TGTGCCAGCAGAGGGGCTTCAGTATCCTACAGGGGGCAAAATCAGCCCCAGCATTTT.

This chain links TRBV5-1 with TRBJ2-1; 11 bases map to TRBD1. V shed 2 bases, J shed 5 bases, and the junction held 9 bases outside the gene matches. From germline, CDR1 is SGHRS and CDR2 YFSETQ. The CDR3 length is 17 residues. The CDR3 DNA is TGCGCCAGCAGCTTTCGGGGGGGGACAGGGGGTAACAATGAGCAGTTCTTC. Amino acids: CASSFRGGTGGNNEQFF.

The V call is TRBV7-2, the J call TRBJ2-5, with 10 positions matching TRBD2. The CDR3 is 14 residues long. Germline CDR1 reads SGHTA; CDR2 reads FQGNSA. J was trimmed by 4 bases and V by 6 bases; bases with no gene match: 5. The CDR3 nucleotides are TGTGCCAGCAGACAAGCGGGAGGGAGAGAGACCCAGTACTTC. Translation: CASRQAGGRETQYF.